Each of the 18 T cell receptor beta chains below was sequenced from the same sample in a study of patients and donors after allogeneic stem cell transplantation (dated by TCRdb to 2020 to 2022). Receptor libraries were prepared by RT-PCR. The sample was run on a NextSeq 550. The raw public reads went through TCRdb reprocessing: fastp at Q25, MiXCR clone calling, in-frame beta chains kept. Duplicate CDR3 protein sequences are folded into a single record with the most common DNA and genes. This sample is represented by about a million distinct CDR3 sequences; under 20% of them were singletons. The ten largest clones take up roughly 6.4% of the sample. Sequenced material: blood, either unsorted or a sorted T cell fraction (not recorded which). Every receptor here comes from a human donor who was either an allogeneic HSCT recipient or a stem cell or donor lymphocyte infusion donor (not recorded which). It is not recorded whose cells these are; they may come from a transplant donor.

In this sample, this clonotype turned up many times. CDR3 sequence reads: CASSLVGGLFTEAFF. The CDR3 DNA reads as TGTGCCAGCAGTTTAGTTGGGGGGCTATTCACTGAAGCTTTCTTT. The chain carries TRBV12-3 or TRBV12-4 and TRBJ1-1; a possible D gene is TRBD1 (6 bases). The ends were cut back, 1 base at V and 4 bases at J, with 13 bases in the middle. This CDR3 contains 15 residues.

The J gene is TRBJ2-5, the V gene TRBV2, with 8 bases aligning to TRBD2. This CDR3 spans 19 amino acids. Germline CDR1 and CDR2: SNHLY and FYNNEI. V trimming: 3 bases; J trimming: 4 bases; junction bases outside the gene matches: 19. The CDR3 here is CASSEGSRASGSFGETQYF. The CDR3 bases are TGTGCCAGCAGTGAGGGGAGCCGCGCCAGCGGGAGTTTTGGAGAGACCCAGTACTTC.

This chain connects TRBV6-1 to TRBJ2-7; D is perhaps TRBD1 or TRBD2 (5 bases each). Germline-derived CDR1 and CDR2 are MNHNS and SASEGT. V lost 8 bases and J 2 bases, leaving 13 bases between the germline ends. The CDR3 extends over 13 amino acids. The CDR3 DNA sequence: TGTGCCAGCTCTGGATGGGGACCCTACGAGCAGTACTTC. This translates into CASSGWGPYEQYF.

This chain joins TRBV10-3 and TRBJ1-2; a weak D match, TRBD1 (5 bases). The length of the CDR3 is 12 residues. The germline V and J ends were trimmed by 9 bases and 3 bases, with 11 bases remaining between them. Germline CDR1 is ENHRY and CDR2 is SYGVKD. The CDR3 nucleotides are TGTGCCATTGGGGCGACTGACTATGGCTACACCTTC. This encodes CAIGATDYGYTF.

In this sample, this clonotype turned up a few times. The rearrangement joins TRBV5-1 to TRBJ1-1; D remains unclear. Trimming cost V 1 base and J 1 base, with 11 bases left between them. The CDR3 is 15 residues long. Germline V CDR1 and CDR2: SGHRS, YFSETQ. This chain's CDR3 is CASSLRGRGNTEAFF. The CDR3 bases are TGCGCCAGCAGCTTGAGAGGTAGAGGGAACACTGAAGCTTTCTTT.

V is TRBV19 and J is TRBJ1-1; 9 bases agree with TRBD1. Germline-derived CDR1 and CDR2 are LNHDA and SQIVND (reference sequence). This CDR3 is built from 14 residues. V gave up 5 bases and J gave up 5 bases; unmatched junction bases: 6. CDR3 protein: CASSVQGARTEAFF. In DNA, the CDR3 is TGTGCCAGTAGTGTACAGGGGGCGAGGACTGAAGCTTTCTTT.

This clonotype was seen more than once but under ten times. This sequence joins TRBV12-3 or TRBV12-4 and TRBJ1-5; 9 bases map to TRBD1. V shed 6 bases, J shed 3 bases, and the junction held 6 bases outside the gene matches. This CDR3 is built from 15 residues. CDR3 DNA sequence: TGTGCCAGCAGACGGACAGGGGCTCCCAATCAGCCCCAGCATTTT. It specifies CASRRTGAPNQPQHF.

The chain carries TRBV7-2 and TRBJ1-1, with unresolved D. This CDR3 has 14 residues. The germline CDR1 and CDR2 sequences are SGHTA and FQGNSA. V lost 5 bases to trimming and J lost 3 bases, with 13 bases between them. The CDR3 DNA sequence: TGTGCCAGCAGCCCCGGCGACGGCCACACTGAAGCTTTCTTT. Amino acids: CASSPGDGHTEAFF.

The chain combines TRBV14 with TRBJ2-5; D remains unclear. This CDR3 spans 16 amino acids. Between the trimmed V and J ends, which lost 1 base and 9 bases, there was a span of 21 bases. Germline V gives CDR1 SGHDN, CDR2 FVKESK. CDR3 loop: CASSQVLGFADGPQYF. The DNA of the CDR3 is TGTGCCAGCAGCCAAGTCCTGGGTTTTGCTGATGGGCCCCAGTACTTC. Using reference TRBV14 and TRBJ2-5 for the parts outside the CDR3, the full variable domain is EAGVTQFPSHSVIEKGQTVTLRCDPISGHDNLYWYRRVMGKEIKFLLHFVKESKQDESGMPNNRFLAERTGGTYSTLKVQPAELEDSGVYFCASSQVLGFADGPQYFGPGTRLLVL.

This clonotype has only a few counts. The V gene is TRBV3-1, the J gene TRBJ1-1; no clear D. This CDR3 comprises 14 residues. Trimming pared 3 bases from V and 7 bases from J, leaving 15 bases between. Per germline, CDR1 LGHDT and CDR2 YNNKEL (reference sequence). The chain's CDR3 is CASSHRVVGLEAFF. The CDR3 bases are TGTGCCAGCAGCCATCGGGTAGTCGGACTTGAAGCTTTCTTT.

The J gene is TRBJ1-1, the V gene TRBV3-1; D call uncertain. CDR1 is LGHDT and CDR2 is YNNKEL in the germline V gene (reference sequence). The CDR3 runs to 16 residues. Trimming left V 1 base short and J 4 bases short, with 16 bases between. The CDR3 region has the DNA TGTGCCAGCAGCCAAGTCCCCCGAGGGCATGGCACTGAAGCTTTCTTT. Translated, it gives CASSQVPRGHGTEAFF.

The rearrangement joins TRBV10-3 to TRBJ1-6; the D is unclear. This CDR3 has 16 residues. Deletions cut 0 bases from V and 10 bases from J, with 16 bases between. Germline assignment: CDR1 ENHRY and CDR2 SYGVKD. CDR3 DNA sequence: TGTGCCATCAGTGAGTCCTCCCGGGGTAGTAACTCACCCCTCCACTTT. Protein sequence: CAISESSRGSNSPLHF.

The V call is TRBV12-2, the J call TRBJ2-3; the D segment call TRBD2 is taken from the table without a DNA check. TRBV12-2 is a documented pseudogene. This CDR3 region has 16 residues. The DNA for the CDR3 is TGTGCAAGTCGCTTTGGGCGGGAGGGCCCCACAGATACGCAGTATTTT. This codes for CASRFGREGPTDTQYF.

This clonotype has at least ten counts. The genes are TRBV5-1 and TRBJ2-5, with D maybe TRBD2 (6 bases). The germline V and J ends were trimmed by 0 bases and 7 bases, with 7 bases remaining between them. CDR1 SGHRS and CDR2 YFSETQ come from the germline V gene. CDR3 length: 12 amino acids. CDR3 coding DNA: TGCGCCAGCAGCTTGGCCGGGGGGACCCAGTACTTC. It codes for CASSLAGGTQYF.

V and J are TRBV24-1 and TRBJ1-1; D uncertain. The germline gives CDR1 KGHDR, CDR2 SFDVKD. V shed 4 bases and J shed 11 bases, with 10 bases lying between them. There are 11 residues in the CDR3. CDR3 protein: CATSDIHRAFF. The CDR3, as DNA: TGTGCCACCAGTGACATCCATCGGGCTTTCTTT.

The genes are TRBV5-1 and TRBJ2-3; the D gene is possibly TRBD2 (6 bases). Germline-derived CDR1 and CDR2 are SGHRS and YFSETQ. CDR3 length equals 15 residues. Trimming cost V 4 bases and J 2 bases, with 14 bases left between them. The DNA for the CDR3 is TGCGCCAGCAGCGCTTCGGGACTCCTCACAGATACGCAGTATTTT. Translated, it gives CASSASGLLTDTQYF.

This clonotype was detected a few times. The rearrangement uses TRBV20-1 and TRBJ1-1; D is perhaps TRBD1 (5 bases). Germline loops: CDR1 DFQATT, CDR2 SNEGSKA (reference sequence). The CDR3 totals 15 residues. With 8 bases removed from V and 1 base from J, the gap between germline ends came to 20 bases. DNA for the CDR3: TGCAGTACGACAGTCGAGGGCCGGGGGAACACTGAAGCTTTCTTT. Amino acid sequence: CSTTVEGRGNTEAFF.

For this clonotype: One junction end does not reproduce the germline sequence, and a read error may be involved. The chain uses TRBV11-3 and TRBJ2-3; the D is unclear. From germline, CDR1 is SGHNT and CDR2 YENEEA. CDR3 length equals 14 residues. The CDR3 DNA sequence: TGTGCCGGCAGTCCCCGTCACCTAGGGGATACGCAGTATTTT. This translates into CAGSPRHLGDTQYF.